This T cell receptor (beta chain) was sequenced in a study of shared clonotypes between healthy human individuals. Study summary: Each donor's CD8 memory used one plate, CD8 naive two, each CD4 subset three.

This table comes from immunoSEQ multiplex PCR, and its TCRdb copy is limited to in-frame clones, with some not included. The profile covers some 2 million clones, with about 95% appearing a single time and around 1.1% taken by the ten largest. About this clone: What it binds is unknown.

Terminally differentiated effector memory CD45RA+ cells were excluded by CCR7 positive selection of CD45RO-negative cells. Per germline, CDR1 SGHDT and CDR2 YYEEEE. This CDR3 comprises 16 residues. V lost 0 bases and J lost 3; bases outside the gene matches: 5. Overall study findings and caveats: Clonotype sharing among donors was expected to depend on sequencing depth.

Sample: naive CD8+ T cells sorted from blood. This chain connects TRBV5-6 to TRBJ2-1, with TRBD2 matching over 8 bases. This sequence was found in a young man in good health. This chain's CDR3 is CASSLALAGLYNEQFF. Written as DNA, the CDR3 is TGTGCCAGCAGCTTGGCTCTAGCGGGTCTCTACAATGAGCAGTTCTTC. The full variable domain, completed using reference TRBV5-6 and TRBJ2-1, is DAGVTQSPTHLIKTRGQQVTLRCSPKSGHDTVSWYQQALGQGPQFIFQYYEEEERQRGNFPDRFSGHQFPNYSSELNVNALLLGDSALYLCASSLALAGLYNEQFFGPGTRLTVL.